The rows below give T cell receptor beta chains drawn from one sample of a study of cytomegalovirus exposure and HLA in healthy donors. Assay used: immunoSEQ multiplex PCR; TCRdb lists only in-frame clones, some missing. The sample shows about 77,000 clones, around 78% of them seen only once. Sequenced: PBMCs. Receptors were obtained from a man between 40 and 49 years old in good health and CMV-seronegative. The CDR3 runs from the conserved cysteine through the conserved F or W. The D gene is left open where the match is weak.

v_gene	j_gene	d_gene	CDR3aa
TRBV15	TRBJ2-5	.	CATSLAGETQYF
TRBV11-3	TRBJ2-5	TRBD2	CASSGSGRRAETQYF
TRBV28	TRBJ2-7	TRBD1	CASSPPGQGLSEQYF
TRBV27	TRBJ1-1	.	CASNPRQGTTEAFF
TRBV4-2	TRBJ2-5	TRBD1	CASSPGTGGETQYF
TRBV7-8	TRBJ2-2	.	CASSLRDTNTPGVMELFF
TRBV4-2	TRBJ2-2	.	CASSQNLGLKAGELFF
TRBV5-4	TRBJ2-1	TRBD2	CASSLPPSGGEQFF
TRBV19	TRBJ2-5	TRBD1	CASSTRDRGLAGQETQYF
TRBV9	TRBJ2-1	.	CASSPTSGSSYNEQFF
TRBV28	TRBJ1-5	TRBD1	CASSFRDRAMHF
TRBV7-3	TRBJ2-1	.	CASSPSENEQFF
TRBV6-5	.	.	CASSRKGQGEQYF
TRBV9	TRBJ1-1	.	CASSVGAGTEAFF
TRBV19	TRBJ2-1	.	CASSIAPSDEQFF
TRBV18	TRBJ1-1	TRBD1	CASSPTGGEAFF
TRBV28	TRBJ1-1	.	CAIQGWTEAFF
TRBV28	TRBJ2-5	TRBD2	CASRSGGWETQYF
TRBV5-1	TRBJ2-3	TRBD2	CASKGLAGVGTDTQYF
TRBV25-1	TRBJ2-5	.	CATLTSLTQYF
TRBV5-1	TRBJ2-1	TRBD1	CASSLRSGTGAGGLF
TRBV2	TRBJ1-5	TRBD1	CASSWTGPNQPQHF
TRBV27	TRBJ2-7	.	CASSQGYEQYF
TRBV28	TRBJ2-5	.	CASSLTGVQETQYF
TRBV6-6	TRBJ1-1	TRBD1	CASSVDRGNTEAFF
TRBV7-2	TRBJ2-6	.	CASSLVGGGANVLTF
TRBV27	TRBJ2-2	.	CASSMRLAGELFF
TRBV10-3	TRBJ2-7	.	CAISREAEQYF
TRBV7-9	TRBJ1-2	.	CASSLGGRDRGYTF
TRBV10-3	TRBJ1-2	TRBD1	CAIRSGQAYGYTF
TRBV18	TRBJ1-2	.	CASSPTPGGTNYGYTF
TRBV15	TRBJ2-1	TRBD2	CATGTSGPTTSYNEQFF
TRBV14	TRBJ1-3	TRBD1	CASSQFATGSGNTIYF
TRBV5-4	TRBJ1-1	.	CASSLKHTGNTEAFF
TRBV9	TRBJ2-2	.	CASSETGSGTGELFF
TRBV7-8	TRBJ1-5	.	CASSSRGSNQPQHF
TRBV7-3	TRBJ2-1	.	CASSPGRAGEQFF
TRBV4-2	TRBJ2-7	.	CASSPSLWAEQYF
TRBV2	TRBJ1-1	.	CASSENRVTEAFF
TRBV2	TRBJ2-7	.	CASSELADSYEQYF
TRBV7-9	TRBJ2-2	.	CASSFSGGYTGELFF
TRBV7-2	TRBJ2-7	.	CASSLQGPYEQYF
TRBV18	TRBJ2-7	.	CASSPRDGSYEQYF
TRBV5-6	TRBJ1-5	.	CASSLSGGRNNQPQHF
TRBV5-6	TRBJ2-5	.	CASSPPGETQYF
TRBV27	TRBJ2-7	.	CASIRGHEQYF
TRBV19	TRBJ1-1	.	CASSMDSALNTEAFF